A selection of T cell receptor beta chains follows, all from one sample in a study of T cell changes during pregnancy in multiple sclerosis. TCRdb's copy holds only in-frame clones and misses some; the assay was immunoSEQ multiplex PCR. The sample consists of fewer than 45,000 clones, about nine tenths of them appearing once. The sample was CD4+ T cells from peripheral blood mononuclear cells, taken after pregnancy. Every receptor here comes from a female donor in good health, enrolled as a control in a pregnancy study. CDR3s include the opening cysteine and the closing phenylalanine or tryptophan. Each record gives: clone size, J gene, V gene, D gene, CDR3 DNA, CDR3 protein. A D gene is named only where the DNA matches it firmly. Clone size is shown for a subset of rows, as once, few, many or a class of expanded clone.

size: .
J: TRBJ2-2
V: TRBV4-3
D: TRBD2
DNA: TGCGCCAGCAGCCAACTACTTCCGGGGGGGCAAGACACCGGGGAGCTGTTTTTT
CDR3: CASSQLLPGGQDTGELFF

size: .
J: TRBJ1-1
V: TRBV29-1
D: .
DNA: TGCAGCGCCGCCGGACTGATGAACACTGAAGCTTTCTTT
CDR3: CSAAGLMNTEAFF

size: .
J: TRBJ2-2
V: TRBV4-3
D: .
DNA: TGCGCCAGCAGCGGACAGCCTACCGGGGAGCTGTTTTTT
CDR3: CASSGQPTGELFF

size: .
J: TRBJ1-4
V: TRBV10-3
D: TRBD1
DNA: TGTGCCATCAGTGACCGCGGGACAGGGCGAAGGGAAAAACTGTTTTTT
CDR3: CAISDRGTGRREKLFF

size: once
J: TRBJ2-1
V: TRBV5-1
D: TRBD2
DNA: TGCGCCAGCAGCTTGTCTAGCGGGAGGGCCAGTGGGGATGAGCAGTTCTTC
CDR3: CASSLSSGRASGDEQFF

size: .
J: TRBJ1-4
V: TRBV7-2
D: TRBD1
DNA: TGTGCCAGCAGCTTGGACAGGGGGATAGAAAAACTGTTTTTT
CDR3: CASSLDRGIEKLFF

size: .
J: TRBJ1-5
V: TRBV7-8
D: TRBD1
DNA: TGTGCCAGCAGCTTCGGGACAGGGACGCAGCCCCAGCATTTT
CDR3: CASSFGTGTQPQHF

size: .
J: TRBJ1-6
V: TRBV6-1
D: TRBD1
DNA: TGTGCCAGCGGAGACAGGGACTCCTATAATTCACCCCTCCACTTT
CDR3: CASGDRDSYNSPLHF

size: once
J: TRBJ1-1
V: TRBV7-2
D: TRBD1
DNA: TGTGCCAGCAGCCGACAGGGGGCGTACACTGAAGCTTTCTTT
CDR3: CASSRQGAYTEAFF

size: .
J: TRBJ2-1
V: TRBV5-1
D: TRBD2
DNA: TGCGCCAGCGGAAGGACTAGCGGGAGTAATGAGCAGTTCTTC
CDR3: CASGRTSGSNEQFF

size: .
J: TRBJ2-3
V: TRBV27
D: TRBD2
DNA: TGTGCCAGCAGTTTCTTAGCGGGGACCCGCACAGATACGCAGTATTTT
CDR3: CASSFLAGTRTDTQYF

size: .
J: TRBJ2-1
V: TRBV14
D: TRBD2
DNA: TGTGCCAGCAGCCAATTAGGGACTAGCGGGACCGAGCAGTTCTTC
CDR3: CASSQLGTSGTEQFF

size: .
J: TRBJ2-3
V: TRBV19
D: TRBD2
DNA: TGTGCCAGTAGTAAACTAGCGGGGGCAGATACGCAGTATTTT
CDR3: CASSKLAGADTQYF

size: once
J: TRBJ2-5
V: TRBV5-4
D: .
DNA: TGTGCCAGCAGCCGTCTACAGGGCATCCAAGAGACCCAGTACTTC
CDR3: CASSRLQGIQETQYF

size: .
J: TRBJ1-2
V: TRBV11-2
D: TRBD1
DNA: TGTGCCAGCAGCTCGCCCCATCGGACAGGGGAATATGGCTACACCTTC
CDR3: CASSSPHRTGEYGYTF

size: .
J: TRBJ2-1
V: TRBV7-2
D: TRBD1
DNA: TGTGCCAGCAGCTTAAGGGGGGTCGAGGGACAGGGTAACAATGAGCAGTTCTTC
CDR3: CASSLRGVEGQGNNEQFF

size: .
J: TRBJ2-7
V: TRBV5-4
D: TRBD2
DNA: TGTGCCAGCAGCCCTTCTAGGGGACTAGCGGCGGCCTACGAGCAGTACTTC
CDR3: CASSPSRGLAAAYEQYF

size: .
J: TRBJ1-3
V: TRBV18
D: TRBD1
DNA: TGTGCCAGCTCACCGGGACAGGGCGTCGGAAACACCATATATTTT
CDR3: CASSPGQGVGNTIYF

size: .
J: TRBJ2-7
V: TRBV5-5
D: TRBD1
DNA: TGTGCCAGCAGGCTACAGGGGGGCCCCTACGAGCAGTACTTC
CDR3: CASRLQGGPYEQYF

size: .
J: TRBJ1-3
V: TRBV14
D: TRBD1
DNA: TGTGCCAGCAGCCAAGTGACAGGGTTCTCTGGAAACACCATATATTTT
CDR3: CASSQVTGFSGNTIYF

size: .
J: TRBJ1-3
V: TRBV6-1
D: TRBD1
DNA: TGTGCCAGCAGTGACCGACAGGGGGCTGGAAACACCATATATTTT
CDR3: CASSDRQGAGNTIYF

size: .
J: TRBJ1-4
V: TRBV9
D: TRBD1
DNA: TGTGCCAGCAGCTCAAAGGACAGGGGGCTTGAAAAACTGTTTTTT
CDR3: CASSSKDRGLEKLFF

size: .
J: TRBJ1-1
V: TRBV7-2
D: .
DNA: TGTGCCAGCAGCTTAGGAGGCCTCAGCCCGTCTGAAGCTTTCTTT
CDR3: CASSLGGLSPSEAFF

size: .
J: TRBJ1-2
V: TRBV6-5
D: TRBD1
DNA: TGTGCCAGCAGAATCACAGGGGAAGGCTACACCTTC
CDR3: CASRITGEGYTF

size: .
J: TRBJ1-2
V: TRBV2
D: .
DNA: TGTGCCAGCAGGGCGGACAGTAACTATGGCTACACCTTC
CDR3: CASRADSNYGYTF

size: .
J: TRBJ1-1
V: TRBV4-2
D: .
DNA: TGTGCCAGCAGCCCCCAGATCAGGACTGAAGCTTTCTTT
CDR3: CASSPQIRTEAFF

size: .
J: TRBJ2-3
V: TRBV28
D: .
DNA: TGTGCCAGCGAGAGCCCTAGCACAGATACGCAGTATTTT
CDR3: CASESPSTDTQYF